This T cell receptor (beta chain) was captured by sequencing in a study of Graves' ophthalmopathy and Graves' hyperthyroidism. In the study overall: Stable hyperthyroid donors showed no ophthalmopathy during 18 months follow-up.

This clonotype was found once. It may be a read error: a sequence one base away is much more abundant. CDR3 size: 14 residues. Germline values: CDR1 SGDLS, CDR2 YYNGEE. V was pared by 6 bases and J by 9 bases, with 13 bases of the junction left unmatched. Using RNA transcripts, the TCR beta CDR3 regions were amplified. A first-round RT-PCR used HTBI primers, followed by a second-round multiplex PCR. TCRdb called the multiplex PCR reads again in MiXCR, with one record for every CDR3 protein. The repertoire holds over a million distinct CDR3 sequences, with around a third as singletons. Sequenced: peripheral blood or thyroid tissue (not recorded which). The source of this sequence is an adult man with Graves' hyperthyroidism. V usage is TRBV9 and J usage is TRBJ2-7; TRBD2 aligns across 9 bases. CDR3 nucleotides: TGTGCCAGCAATGTAGCGGGGGCTGGTGACGGGCAGTACTTC. Its translation is CASNVAGAGDGQYF. Using reference TRBV9 and TRBJ2-7 for the parts outside the CDR3, the full variable domain is DSGVTQTPKHLITATGQRVTLRCSPRSGDLSVYWYQQSLDQGLQFLIQYYNGEERAKGNILERFSAQQFPDLHSELNLSSLELGDSALYFCASNVAGAGDGQYFGPGTRLTVT.